The 15 T cell receptor beta chains below were found in one sample sequenced in a study of T cells after yellow fever vaccination. TCRdb itself ran the 5' RACE reads through MiXCR, one entry per CDR3 protein. Among hundreds of thousands of distinct CDR3 sequences, about 12% were seen once, and the ten largest hold more than 12%. Material: PBMCs, obtained on the day of the yellow fever booster vaccination. Every receptor here comes from a man aged 30 to 39 who received the YFV17D yellow fever vaccine.

The V and J genes are TRBV5-1 and TRBJ2-7, with 10 bases fitting TRBD2. V shed 6 bases, J shed 2 bases, and the junction held 5 bases outside the gene matches. Germline V gene lookup returns CDR1 SGHRS and CDR2 YFSETQ. The CDR3 spans 14 residues. CDR3 residues: CASNVAGGAYEQYF. The CDR3 DNA reads as TGCGCCAGCAATGTAGCGGGGGGAGCCTACGAGCAGTACTTC.

This clonotype came up a few times. An end of the junction does not agree with germline; a read error may underlie this. This chain joins TRBV27 and TRBJ2-7, with D perhaps matching TRBD1 or TRBD2 (7 bases each). The CDR3 consists of 12 residues. The germline V gene has CDR1 MNHEY and CDR2 SMNVEV (reference sequence). The CDR3 DNA sequence: TGTTCCAGCAGGGGGGGGACAGCCGAGCAGTACTTC. It codes for CSSRGGTAEQYF.

This chain connects TRBV5-5 to TRBJ2-1, with 10 bases that match TRBD2. Germline CDR1 reads SGHKS; CDR2 reads YYEKEE (reference sequence). The CDR3 extends over 16 amino acids. Trimming removed 2 bases from V and 2 bases from J; junction bases left unmatched: 4. As DNA, the CDR3 is TGTGCCAGCAGCTTCCTAGCGGGAGACGCCTACAATGAGCAGTTCTTC. This gives the protein CASSFLAGDAYNEQFF.

The chain links TRBV20-1 to TRBJ2-3; 7 bases line up with TRBD2. J gave up 0 bases and V 3 bases, and 9 bases lay outside the gene matches. This CDR3 spans 16 amino acids. From germline, CDR1 is DFQATT and CDR2 SNEGSKA (reference sequence). CDR3 loop: CSARSSLAESTDTQYF. CDR3 DNA: TGCAGTGCTAGGTCCTCTCTAGCGGAAAGCACAGATACGCAGTATTTT.

This clonotype was observed a few times. A junction boundary mismatches the germline segment, possibly from a read error. The chain has TRBV4-3 and TRBJ2-1, with D perhaps matching TRBD1 or TRBD2 (5 bases each). There are 15 residues in the CDR3. CDR1 and CDR2 from the germline V gene are LGHNA and YSLEER. The CDR3 DNA is TGCGCCAGCAGCCAAGAGAGGGCTAGCTATAGGGGTAGGGACTTC. The encoded protein is CASSQERASYRGRDF.

This chain joins TRBV20-1 and TRBJ2-7; D remains ambiguous. CDR3 length: 12 amino acids. Trimming removed 6 bases from V and 3 bases from J, with 12 bases in between. The germline gives CDR1 DFQATT, CDR2 SNEGSKA (reference sequence). For the CDR3, the DNA is TGCAGTGCAGGGAATACGGACTACGAGCAGTACTTC. Translating gives CSAGNTDYEQYF.

The sample holds a few counts of this clonotype. V usage is TRBV30 and J usage is TRBJ2-1, with TRBD1 identical over 8 bases. The germline gives CDR1 GTSNPN, CDR2 SVGIG (reference sequence). After removal of 5 bases from V and 4 bases from J, the junction contained 10 bases not matched to a gene. The CDR3 is 15 residues long. The CDR3 nucleotides are TGTGCCTGGCAATTCCGGGACAGGATTTACAATGAGCAGTTCTTC. Its translation is CAWQFRDRIYNEQFF.

This chain connects TRBV5-4 to TRBJ2-7, with TRBD2 matching 8 bases. Germline CDR1 reads SGHNT; CDR2 reads YYREEE (reference sequence). V gave up 0 bases and J gave up 2 bases; unmatched junction bases: 4. The CDR3 is made up of 15 amino acids. The CDR3 is CASSLARGLAYEQYF. The CDR3 nucleotides are TGTGCCAGCAGCTTGGCTAGGGGACTAGCCTACGAGCAGTACTTC.

The chain uses TRBV7-9 and TRBJ2-7, with 7 bases lining up with TRBD1. The trim removed 1 base at V and 3 bases at J, leaving 9 bases unmatched. CDR1 is SEHNR, CDR2 FQNEAQ, per germline (reference sequence). This CDR3 comprises 16 residues. CDR3 amino acids: CASSLESWTGRYEQYF. CDR3 nucleotides: TGTGCCAGCAGCTTAGAAAGTTGGACAGGACGCTACGAGCAGTACTTC.

V is TRBV4-3 and J is TRBJ2-1, with 14 bases identical to TRBD2. Per germline, CDR1 LGHNA and CDR2 YSLEER. The CDR3 runs to 15 residues. After removal of 0 bases from V and 14 bases from J, the junction contained 6 bases not matched to a gene. The DNA of the CDR3 is TGCGCCAGCAGCCAAGAGACTAGCGGGAGGGCATTGGAGTTCTTC. This translates into CASSQETSGRALEFF.

In the case of this clonotype: A single base separates this from a much larger clone, so it may be a read error. The V and J genes are TRBV7-9 and TRBJ1-1, with D unclear. The germline gives CDR1 SEHNR, CDR2 FQNEAQ (reference sequence). The CDR3 is 11 residues long. Trimming removed 1 base at V and 6 bases at J, with 3 bases between. Written as DNA, the CDR3 is TGTGCCAGCAGCTTAGACCCTGAAGCTTTCTTT. It specifies CASSLDPEAFF.

This clonotype was counted between two and nine times. The chain is built from TRBV3-1 and TRBJ2-1, with unresolved D. The germline V and J ends were trimmed by 2 bases and 10 bases, with 9 bases remaining between them. The CDR3 has 12 residues. Germline V gene sequence: CDR1 LGHDT, CDR2 YNNKEL (reference sequence). The CDR3 DNA reads as TGTGCCAGCAGCCAACGACTGGACGAGCAGTTCTTC. As protein: CASSQRLDEQFF.

The chain links TRBV20-1 to TRBJ1-1; D ambiguous. V was cut by 5 bases and J by 0 bases, with 10 bases left in between. This CDR3 comprises 13 residues. Germline V CDR1 and CDR2: DFQATT, SNEGSKA (reference sequence). CDR3 loop: CSAQASLNTEAFF. The CDR3 DNA reads TGCAGTGCTCAGGCGTCCCTGAACACTGAAGCTTTCTTT.

The rearrangement uses TRBV29-1 and TRBJ2-2; a possible D gene is TRBD2 (6 bases). Germline V gene lookup returns CDR1 SQVTM and CDR2 ANQGSEA. V lost 4 bases to trimming and J lost 4 bases, with 13 bases between them. The CDR3 has 14 residues. For the CDR3, the DNA is TGCAGCGTTGTAGGAGGGGTGGGCACCGGGGAGCTGTTTTTT. The encoded protein is CSVVGGVGTGELFF.

This chain connects TRBV2 to TRBJ2-7; TRBD1 matches at 7 bases. Germline assignment: CDR1 SNHLY and CDR2 FYNNEI. The trim removed 9 bases at V and 2 bases at J, leaving 7 bases unmatched. The CDR3 runs 13 residues. CDR3 amino acids: CARETGPPYEQYF. The CDR3 nucleotides read TGTGCCAGAGAGACAGGGCCCCCCTACGAGCAGTACTTC.